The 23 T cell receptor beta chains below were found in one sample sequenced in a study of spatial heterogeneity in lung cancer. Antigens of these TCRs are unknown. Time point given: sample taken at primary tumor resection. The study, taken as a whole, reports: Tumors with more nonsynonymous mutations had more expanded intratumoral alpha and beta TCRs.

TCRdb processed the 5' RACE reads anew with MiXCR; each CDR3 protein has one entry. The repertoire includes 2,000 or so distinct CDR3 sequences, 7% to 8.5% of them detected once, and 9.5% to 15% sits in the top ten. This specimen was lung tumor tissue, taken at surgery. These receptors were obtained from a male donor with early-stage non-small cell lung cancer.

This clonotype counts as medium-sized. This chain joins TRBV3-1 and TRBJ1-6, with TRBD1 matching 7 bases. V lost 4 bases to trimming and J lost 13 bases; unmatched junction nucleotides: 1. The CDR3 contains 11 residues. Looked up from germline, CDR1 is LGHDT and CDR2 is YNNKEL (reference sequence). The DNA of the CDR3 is TGTGCCAGCAGCCGAGGGGGCCCCCTCCACTTT. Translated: CASSRGGPLHF.

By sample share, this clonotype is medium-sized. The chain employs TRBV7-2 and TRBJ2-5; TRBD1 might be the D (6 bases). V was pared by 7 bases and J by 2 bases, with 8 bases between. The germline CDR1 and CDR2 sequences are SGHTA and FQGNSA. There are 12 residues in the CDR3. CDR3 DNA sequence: TGTGCCAGCATGGACAGTCAAGAGACCCAGTACTTC. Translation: CASMDSQETQYF. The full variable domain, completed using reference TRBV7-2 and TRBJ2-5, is GAGVSQSPSNKVTEKGKDVELRCDPISGHTALYWYRQSLGQGLEFLIYFQGNSAPDKSGLPSDRFSAERTGGSVSTLTIQRTQQEDSAVYLCASMDSQETQYFGPGTRLLVL.

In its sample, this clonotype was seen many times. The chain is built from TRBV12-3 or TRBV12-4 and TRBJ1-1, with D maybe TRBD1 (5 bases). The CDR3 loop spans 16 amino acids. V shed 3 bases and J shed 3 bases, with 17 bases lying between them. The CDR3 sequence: CASSFAIRGGYTEAFF. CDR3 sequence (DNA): TGTGCCAGCAGTTTTGCAATTAGGGGAGGATACACTGAAGCTTTCTTT.

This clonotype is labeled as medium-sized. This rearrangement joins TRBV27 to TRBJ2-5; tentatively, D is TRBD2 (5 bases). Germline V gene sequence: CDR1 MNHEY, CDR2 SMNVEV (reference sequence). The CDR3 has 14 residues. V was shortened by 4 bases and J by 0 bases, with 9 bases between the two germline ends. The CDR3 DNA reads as TGTGCCAGCAGTTCGGGGTGGCACCAAGAGACCCAGTACTTC. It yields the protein CASSSGWHQETQYF.

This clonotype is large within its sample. The CDR3 loop reads CASRGTGSNQPQHF. The CDR3 DNA follows: TGTGCCAGCAGAGGGACAGGGAGCAATCAGCCCCAGCATTTT. The J gene is TRBJ1-5, the V gene TRBV2; 9 nucleotides match TRBD1. CDR1 is SNHLY, CDR2 FYNNEI, per germline. V trimming: 6 bases; J trimming: 1 base; junction bases outside the gene matches: 1. The CDR3 extends over 14 amino acids.

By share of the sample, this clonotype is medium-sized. The CDR3 is CASSSASGVSYNEQFF. In DNA form, the CDR3 reads TGTGCCAGCAGTTCCGCTAGCGGGGTTTCCTACAATGAGCAGTTCTTC. The chain employs TRBV12-3 or TRBV12-4 and TRBJ2-1; 9 bases agree with TRBD2. This CDR3 spans 16 amino acids. Trimming cost V 4 bases and J 1 base; bases outside gene matches: 5.

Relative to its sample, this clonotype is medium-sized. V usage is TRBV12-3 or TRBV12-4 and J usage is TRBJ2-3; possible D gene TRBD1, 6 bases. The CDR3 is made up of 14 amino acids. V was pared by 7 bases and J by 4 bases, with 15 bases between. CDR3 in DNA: TGTGCCAGCACCATACAGGGTGCGGCAGATACGCAGTATTTT. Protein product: CASTIQGAADTQYF.

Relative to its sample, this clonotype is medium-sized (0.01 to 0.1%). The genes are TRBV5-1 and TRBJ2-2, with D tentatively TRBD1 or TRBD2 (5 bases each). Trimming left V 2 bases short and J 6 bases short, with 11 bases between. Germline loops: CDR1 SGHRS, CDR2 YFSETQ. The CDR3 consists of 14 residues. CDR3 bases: TGCGCCAGCAGCTTTACGGGGCTCCCCGGGGAGCTGTTTTTT. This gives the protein CASSFTGLPGELFF.

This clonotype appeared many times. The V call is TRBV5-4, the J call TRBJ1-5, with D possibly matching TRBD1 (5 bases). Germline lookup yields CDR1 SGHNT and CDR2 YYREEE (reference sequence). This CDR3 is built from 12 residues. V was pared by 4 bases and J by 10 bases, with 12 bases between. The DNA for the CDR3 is TGTGCCAGCAGCAAAAACCAGGGTCCCCAGCATTTT. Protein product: CASSKNQGPQHF.

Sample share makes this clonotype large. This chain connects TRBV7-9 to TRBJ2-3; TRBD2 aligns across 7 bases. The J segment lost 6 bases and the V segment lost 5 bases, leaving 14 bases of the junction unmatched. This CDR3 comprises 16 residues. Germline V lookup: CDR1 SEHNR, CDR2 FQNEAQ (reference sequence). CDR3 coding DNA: TGTGCCAGCAGCAAATGGGTAGCGGGTCGACTTGATACGCAGTATTTT. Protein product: CASSKWVAGRLDTQYF.

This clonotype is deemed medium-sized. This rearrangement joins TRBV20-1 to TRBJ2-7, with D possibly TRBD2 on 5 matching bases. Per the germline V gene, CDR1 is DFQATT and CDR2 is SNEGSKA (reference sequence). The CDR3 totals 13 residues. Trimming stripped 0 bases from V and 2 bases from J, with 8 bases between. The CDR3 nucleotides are TGCAGTGCTAGAGATGGGGAGACCTACGAGCAGTACTTC. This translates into CSARDGETYEQYF.

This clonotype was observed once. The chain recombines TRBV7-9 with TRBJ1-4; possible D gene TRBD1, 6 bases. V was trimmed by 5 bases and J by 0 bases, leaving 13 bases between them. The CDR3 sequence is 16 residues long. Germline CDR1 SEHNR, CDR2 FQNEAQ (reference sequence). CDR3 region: CASSAWTATTNEKLFF. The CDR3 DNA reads TGTGCCAGCAGCGCGTGGACAGCGACAACTAATGAAAAACTGTTTTTT. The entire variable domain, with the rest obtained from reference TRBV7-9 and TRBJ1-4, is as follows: DTGVSQNPRHKITKRGQNVTFRCDPISEHNRLYWYRQTLGQGPEFLTYFQNEAQLEKSRLLSDRFSAERPKGSFSTLEIQRTEQGDSAMYLCASSAWTATTNEKLFFGSGTQLSVL.

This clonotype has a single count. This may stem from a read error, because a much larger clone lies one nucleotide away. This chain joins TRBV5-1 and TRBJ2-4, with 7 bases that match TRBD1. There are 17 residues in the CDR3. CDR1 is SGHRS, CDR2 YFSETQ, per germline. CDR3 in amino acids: CASSRRGGLIAKNIQCF. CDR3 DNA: TGCGCCAGCAGCCGAAGAGGGGGCCTCATAGCCAAAAACATTCAGTGCTTC.

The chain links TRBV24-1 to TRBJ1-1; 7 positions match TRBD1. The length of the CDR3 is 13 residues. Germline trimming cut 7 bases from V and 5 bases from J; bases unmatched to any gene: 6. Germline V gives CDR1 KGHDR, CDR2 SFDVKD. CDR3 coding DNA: TGTGCCACCAGGAACAGGGGAGATACTGAAGCTTTCTTT. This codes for CATRNRGDTEAFF.

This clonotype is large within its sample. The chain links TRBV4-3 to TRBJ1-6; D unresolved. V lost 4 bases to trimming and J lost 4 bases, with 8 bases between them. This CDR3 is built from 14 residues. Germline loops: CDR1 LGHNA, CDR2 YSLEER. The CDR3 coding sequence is TGCGCCAGCAGCCCCGGAGGGTATAATTCACCCCTCCACTTT. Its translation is CASSPGGYNSPLHF.

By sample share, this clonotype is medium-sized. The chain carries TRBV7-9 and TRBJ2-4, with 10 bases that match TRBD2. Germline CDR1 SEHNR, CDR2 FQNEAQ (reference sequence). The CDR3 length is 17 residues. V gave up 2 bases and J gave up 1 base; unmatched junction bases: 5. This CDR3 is CASSLWLAGEAKNIQYF. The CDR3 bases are TGTGCCAGCAGCTTATGGCTAGCGGGGGAGGCCAAAAACATTCAGTACTTC.

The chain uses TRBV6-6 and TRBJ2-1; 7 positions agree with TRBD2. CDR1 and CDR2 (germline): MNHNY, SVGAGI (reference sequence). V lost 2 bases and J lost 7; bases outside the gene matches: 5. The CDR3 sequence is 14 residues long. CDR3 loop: CASSYRTRGNEQFF. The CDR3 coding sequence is TGTGCCAGCAGTTACCGGACTAGAGGGAATGAGCAGTTCTTC.

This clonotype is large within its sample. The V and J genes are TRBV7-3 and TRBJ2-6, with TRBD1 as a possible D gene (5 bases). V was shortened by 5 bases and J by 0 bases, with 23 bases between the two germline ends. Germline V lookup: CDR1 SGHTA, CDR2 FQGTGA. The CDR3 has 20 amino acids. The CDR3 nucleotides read TGTGCCAGCAGCCCAGGGTTGGGTAAGGGGCCATACTCTGGGGCCAACGTCCTGACTTTC. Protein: CASSPGLGKGPYSGANVLTF.

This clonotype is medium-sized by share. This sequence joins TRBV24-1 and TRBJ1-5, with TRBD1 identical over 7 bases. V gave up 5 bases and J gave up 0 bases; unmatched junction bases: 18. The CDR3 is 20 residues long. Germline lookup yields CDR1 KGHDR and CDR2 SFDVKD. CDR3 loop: CATSVELRQGDHYSNQPQHF. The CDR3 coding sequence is TGTGCCACCAGTGTCGAGCTGAGACAGGGTGACCACTATAGCAATCAGCCCCAGCATTTT.

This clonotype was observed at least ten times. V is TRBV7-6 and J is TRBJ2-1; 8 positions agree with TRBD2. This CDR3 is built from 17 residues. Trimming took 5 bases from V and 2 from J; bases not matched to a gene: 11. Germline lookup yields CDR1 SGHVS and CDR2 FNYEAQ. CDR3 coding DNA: TGTGCCAGCAGCCAGAGTCCGGGGCGGGGGGCCTACAATGAGCAGTTCTTC. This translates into CASSQSPGRGAYNEQFF.

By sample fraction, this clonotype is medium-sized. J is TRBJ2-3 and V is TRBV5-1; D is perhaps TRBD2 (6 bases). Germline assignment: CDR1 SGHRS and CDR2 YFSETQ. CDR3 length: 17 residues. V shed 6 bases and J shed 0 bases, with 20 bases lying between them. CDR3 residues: CASNGLSWGTSTDTQYF. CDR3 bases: TGCGCCAGCAACGGTCTCTCTTGGGGGACTAGCACAGATACGCAGTATTTT. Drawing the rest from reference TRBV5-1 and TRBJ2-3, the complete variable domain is KAGVTQTPRYLIKTRGQQVTLSCSPISGHRSVSWYQQTPGQGLQFLFEYFSETQRNKGNFPGRFSGRQFSNSRSEMNVSTLELGDSALYLCASNGLSWGTSTDTQYFGPGTRLTVL.

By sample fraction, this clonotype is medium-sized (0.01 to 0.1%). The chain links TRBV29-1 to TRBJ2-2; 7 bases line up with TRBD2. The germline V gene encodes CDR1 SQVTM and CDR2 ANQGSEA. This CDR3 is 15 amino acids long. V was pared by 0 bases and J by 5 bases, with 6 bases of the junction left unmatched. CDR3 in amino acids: CSVEDLGGKTGELFF. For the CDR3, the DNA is TGCAGCGTTGAAGATCTGGGGGGGAAAACCGGGGAGCTGTTTTTT.

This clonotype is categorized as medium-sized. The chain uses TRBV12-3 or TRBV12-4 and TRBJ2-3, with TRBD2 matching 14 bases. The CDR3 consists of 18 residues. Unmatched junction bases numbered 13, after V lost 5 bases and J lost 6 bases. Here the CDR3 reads CASSLGLAGAYPTDTQYF. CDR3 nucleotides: TGTGCCAGCAGTCTGGGACTAGCGGGGGCCTATCCTACTGATACGCAGTATTTT.